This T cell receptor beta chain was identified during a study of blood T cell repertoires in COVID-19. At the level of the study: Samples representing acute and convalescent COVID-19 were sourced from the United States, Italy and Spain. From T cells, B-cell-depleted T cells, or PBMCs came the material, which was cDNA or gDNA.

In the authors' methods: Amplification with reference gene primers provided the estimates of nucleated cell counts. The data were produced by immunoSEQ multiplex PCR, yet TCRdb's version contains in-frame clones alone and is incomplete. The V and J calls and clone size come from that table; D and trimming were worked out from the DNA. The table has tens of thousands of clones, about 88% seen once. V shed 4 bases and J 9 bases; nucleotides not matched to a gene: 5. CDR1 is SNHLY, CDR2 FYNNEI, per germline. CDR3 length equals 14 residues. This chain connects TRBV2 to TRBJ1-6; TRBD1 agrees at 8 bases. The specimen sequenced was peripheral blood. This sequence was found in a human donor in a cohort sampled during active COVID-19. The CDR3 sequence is CASSADRGLSPLHF. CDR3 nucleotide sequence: TGTGCCAGCAGTGCTGACAGGGGCCTTTCACCCCTCCACTTT.